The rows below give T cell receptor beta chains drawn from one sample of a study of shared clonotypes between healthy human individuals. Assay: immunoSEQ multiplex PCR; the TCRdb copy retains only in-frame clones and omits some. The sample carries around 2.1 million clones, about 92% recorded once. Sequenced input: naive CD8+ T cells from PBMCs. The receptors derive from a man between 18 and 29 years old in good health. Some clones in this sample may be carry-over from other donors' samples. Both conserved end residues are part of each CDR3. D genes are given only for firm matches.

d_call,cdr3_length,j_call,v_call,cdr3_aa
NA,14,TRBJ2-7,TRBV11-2,CASSLGRGPYEQYF
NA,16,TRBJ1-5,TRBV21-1,CASSSKASRPNQPQHF
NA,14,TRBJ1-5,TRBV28,CASIFSRSNQPQHF
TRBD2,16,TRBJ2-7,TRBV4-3,CASSQDRSGGADEQYF
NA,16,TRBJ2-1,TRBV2,CASSERGLRGFNEQFF
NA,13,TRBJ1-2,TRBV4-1,CASSQDRLYGYTF
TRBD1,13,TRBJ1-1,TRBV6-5,CASRTGWNTEAFF
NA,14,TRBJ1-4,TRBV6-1,CASSEYRFGEKLFF
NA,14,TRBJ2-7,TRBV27,CASSLSMLGVEQYF
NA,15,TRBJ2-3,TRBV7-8,CASTSTRPGSDTQYF
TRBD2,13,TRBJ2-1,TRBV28,CASRGGLNNEQFF
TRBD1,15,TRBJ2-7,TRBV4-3,CASSQNRGYSYEQYF
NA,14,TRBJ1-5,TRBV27,CASSPHGGGQPQHF
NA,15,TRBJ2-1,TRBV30,CAWSVTSGFYNEQFF
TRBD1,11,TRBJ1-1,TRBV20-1,CSGEQGAEAFF
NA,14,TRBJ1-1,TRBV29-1,CSVGPIGGSTEAFF
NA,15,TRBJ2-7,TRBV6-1,CASSFFRVNSYEQYF
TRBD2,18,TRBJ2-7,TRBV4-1,CASSQDTAGLADSYEQYF
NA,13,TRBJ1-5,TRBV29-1,CSVGGRLNQPQHF
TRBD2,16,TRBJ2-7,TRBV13,CASSSTLAGRSYEQYF
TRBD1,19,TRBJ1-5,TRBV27,CASSDRGRIGVTGNQPQHF
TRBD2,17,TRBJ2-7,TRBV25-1,CASSITDGLASSYEQYF
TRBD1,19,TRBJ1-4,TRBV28,CASSTLYKGQGASNEKLFF
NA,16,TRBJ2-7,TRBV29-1,CSVKGGAGSFIYEQYF
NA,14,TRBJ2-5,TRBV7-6,CASSLLALQETQYF
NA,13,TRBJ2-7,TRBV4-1,CASSQGLGYEQYF
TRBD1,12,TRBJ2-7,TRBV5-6,CASSWGQSEQYF
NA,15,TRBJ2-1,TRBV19,CASRASWSSYNEQFF
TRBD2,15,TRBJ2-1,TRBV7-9,CASSLVAGVYNEQFF